These 8 T cell receptor beta chains came from one sample sequenced in a study of blood T cell repertoires in COVID-19. Sequencing was performed with immunoSEQ multiplex PCR; in TCRdb, only in-frame clones are kept and a portion is missing. This table has 400,000 to 450,000 clones, about 91% appearing once. Input material: peripheral blood. These receptors were collected from a woman in her 50s with COVID-19, enrolled during active disease.

The chain joins TRBV20-1 to TRBJ2-4; D is ambiguous. The CDR3 runs to 14 residues. Germline-derived CDR1 and CDR2 are DFQATT and SNEGSKA (reference sequence). The V end lost 3 bases, the J end lost 2 bases, and 11 bases lay between the germline ends. The CDR3 DNA reads TGCAGTGCTAGTAATCAGGCACCCAAAAACATTCAGTACTTC. Residues: CSASNQAPKNIQYF.

V gene TRBV2 combines with J gene TRBJ2-7, with D tentatively TRBD2 (6 bases). CDR3 size: 16 residues. Germline assignment: CDR1 SNHLY and CDR2 FYNNEI. Trimming shortened V by 0 bases and J by 0 bases, and 12 bases separated the two germline ends. The CDR3 protein is CASSEARGGGSYEQYF. Written as DNA, the CDR3 is TGTGCCAGCAGTGAAGCGCGGGGAGGAGGCTCCTACGAGCAGTACTTC.

The chain uses TRBV28 and TRBJ2-3; 9 nucleotides match TRBD2. Looked up from germline, CDR1 is MDHEN and CDR2 is SYDVKM. V shed 7 bases and J 14 bases; nucleotides not matched to a gene: 16. This CDR3 contains 14 residues. The CDR3 here is CASNPYSGGLLTYF. The CDR3 DNA reads TGTGCCAGCAATCCCTATAGCGGGGGACTCTTAACGTATTTT.

This clone was seen just once. The chain links TRBV10-3 to TRBJ1-1; no firm D call. V shed 8 bases and J shed 0 bases, with 10 bases lying between them. This CDR3 contains 13 residues. CDR1 ENHRY and CDR2 SYGVKD come from the germline V gene. The CDR3: CAILAGVNTEAFF. Written as DNA, the CDR3 is TGTGCCATCCTTGCCGGGGTGAACACTGAAGCTTTCTTT.

This clone was found once. CDR3 residues: CASSSRTSGGENEQFF. CDR3 coding DNA: TGCGCCAGCAGCTCTCGGACTAGCGGGGGGGAGAATGAGCAGTTCTTC. V and J are TRBV5-1 and TRBJ2-1, with 15 positions matching TRBD2. Unmatched junction bases numbered 5, after V lost 3 bases and J lost 7 bases. Germline loops: CDR1 SGHRS, CDR2 YFSETQ. The CDR3 sequence is 16 residues long.

The sample holds one count of this clone. This sequence joins TRBV30 and TRBJ2-7; 10 nucleotides align to TRBD1. The CDR3 runs to 13 residues. The V gene end was trimmed by 2 bases and the J gene end by 5 bases; junction bases not matched to a gene: 3. CDR1 and CDR2 (germline): GTSNPN, SVGIG (reference sequence). The CDR3 coding sequence is TGTGCCTGGAGTTGGACAGGGGGGAACGAGCAGTACTTC. Protein sequence: CAWSWTGGNEQYF.

The chain couples TRBV5-1 to TRBJ1-1, with D tentatively TRBD1 (6 bases). The CDR3 is made up of 14 amino acids. V lost 1 base, J lost 1 base, and 8 bases lay in between. Germline assignment: CDR1 SGHRS and CDR2 YFSETQ. The CDR3 spells CASSLTQGNTEAFF. The CDR3 DNA is TGCGCCAGCAGCTTGACACAGGGGAACACTGAAGCTTTCTTT.

In this sample, this clone turned up once. The chain uses TRBV7-2 and TRBJ2-7, with D possibly being TRBD2 (5 bases). Per germline, CDR1 SGHTA and CDR2 FQGNSA. CDR3 length: 13 amino acids. Trimming pared 2 bases from V and 7 bases from J, leaving 12 bases between. Written as DNA, the CDR3 is TGTGCCAGCAGCTTACTAGCTTATGAGGAGCAGTACTTC. Encoded protein: CASSLLAYEEQYF.